This T cell receptor beta chain was obtained from a study of CD8 T cells in Susac syndrome. Random hexamers were used to reverse transcribe the RNA input (roughly 0.5 to 1 ug). A multiplex approach, immunoSEQ multiplex PCR, amplified TCR beta CDR3 across 54 Vbeta and 13 Jbeta. TCRdb used MiXCR to reprocess the immunoSEQ multiplex PCR reads, holding one entry per CDR3 protein. Among fewer than 200,000 distinct CDR3 sequences listed, approximately 93% were seen once. Germline CDR1 reads LGHDT; CDR2 reads YNNKEL (reference sequence). Losses at the gene ends were 2 bases for V and 7 bases for J; bases not matched to a gene: 5. The CDR3 is 14 residues long. TCR beta sequencing was performed on blood CD8+ and CD4+ T cells. Matched for age and sex, the controls were healthy donors. Negative isolation was used for CD8+ and CD4+ T cells, and FACS enrichment was applied to TEMRA cells.

Sequencing was carried out using CD4+ T cells from PBMCs. The clonotype originates from a human donor in good health. The V and J genes are TRBV3-1 and TRBJ1-2; 9 nucleotides line up with TRBD1. The CDR3 is CASSQKGQGSGYTF. The CDR3 nucleotides read TGTGCCAGCAGCCAAAAGGGACAGGGCAGTGGCTACACCTTC.